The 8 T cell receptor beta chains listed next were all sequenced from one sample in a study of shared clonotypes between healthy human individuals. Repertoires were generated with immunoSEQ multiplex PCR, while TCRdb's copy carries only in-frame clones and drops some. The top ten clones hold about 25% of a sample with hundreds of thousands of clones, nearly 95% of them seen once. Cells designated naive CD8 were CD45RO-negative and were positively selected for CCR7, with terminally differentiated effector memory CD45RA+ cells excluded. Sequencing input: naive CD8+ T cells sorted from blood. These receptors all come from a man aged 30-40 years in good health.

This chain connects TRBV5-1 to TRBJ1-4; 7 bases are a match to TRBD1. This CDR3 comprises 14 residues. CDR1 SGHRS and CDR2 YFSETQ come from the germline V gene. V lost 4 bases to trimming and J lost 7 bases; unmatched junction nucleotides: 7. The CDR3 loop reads CASSPADRFEKLFF. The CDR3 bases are TGCGCCAGCAGCCCGGCGGACAGGTTTGAAAAACTGTTTTTT.

The CDR3 sequence: CASRPGQMNTEAFF. The DNA of the CDR3 is TGTGCCAGTAGACCGGGACAGATGAACACTGAAGCTTTCTTT. The V gene is TRBV19, the J gene TRBJ1-1; 7 bases match TRBD1. CDR1 is LNHDA, CDR2 SQIVND, per germline (reference sequence). V lost 6 bases and J lost 0; bases outside the gene matches: 4. The CDR3 is made up of 14 amino acids.

CDR3 sequence reads: CASSLGTDYGYTF. The CDR3 nucleotides read TGTGCCAGCAGCTTAGGGACGGACTATGGCTACACCTTC. V gene TRBV11-1 combines with J gene TRBJ1-2; unclear D gene. From germline, CDR1 is SGHAT and CDR2 FQDESV (reference sequence). The CDR3 spans 13 residues. Trimming cost V 1 base and J 3 bases, with 6 bases left between them. The full variable domain, in which reference TRBV11-1 and TRBJ1-2 provide the parts outside the CDR3, is EAEVAQSPRYKITEKSQAVAFWCDPISGHATLYWYRQILGQGPELLVQFQDESVVDDSQLPKDRFSAERLKGVDSTLKIQPAELGDSAMYLCASSLGTDYGYTFGSGTRLTVV.

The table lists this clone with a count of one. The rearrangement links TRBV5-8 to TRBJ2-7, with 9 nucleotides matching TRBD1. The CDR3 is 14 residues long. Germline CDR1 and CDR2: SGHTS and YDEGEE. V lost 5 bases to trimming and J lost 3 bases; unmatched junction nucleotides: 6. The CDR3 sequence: CASRSGTGSYEQYF. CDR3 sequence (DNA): TGTGCCAGCAGATCCGGGACAGGGAGCTACGAGCAGTACTTC. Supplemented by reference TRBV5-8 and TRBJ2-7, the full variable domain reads EAGVTQSPTHLIKTRGQQATLRCSPISGHTSVYWYQQALGLGLQFLLWYDEGEERNRGNFPPRFSGRQFPNYSSELNVNALELEDSALYLCASRSGTGSYEQYFGPGTRLTVT.

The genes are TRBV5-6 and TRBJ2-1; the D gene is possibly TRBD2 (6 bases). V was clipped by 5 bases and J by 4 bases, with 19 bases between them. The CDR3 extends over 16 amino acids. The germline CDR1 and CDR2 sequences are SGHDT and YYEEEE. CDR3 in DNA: TGTGCCAGCAGTTCTTTAGGGGCGGGAATTTACAATGAGCAGTTCTTC. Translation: CASSSLGAGIYNEQFF.

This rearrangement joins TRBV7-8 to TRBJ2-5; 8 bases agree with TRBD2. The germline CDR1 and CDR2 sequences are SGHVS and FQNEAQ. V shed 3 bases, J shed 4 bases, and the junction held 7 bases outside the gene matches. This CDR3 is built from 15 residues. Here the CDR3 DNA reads TGTGCCAGCAGCTTTTTCTTTCTAGCGGGAGAGACCCAGTACTTC. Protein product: CASSFFFLAGETQYF.

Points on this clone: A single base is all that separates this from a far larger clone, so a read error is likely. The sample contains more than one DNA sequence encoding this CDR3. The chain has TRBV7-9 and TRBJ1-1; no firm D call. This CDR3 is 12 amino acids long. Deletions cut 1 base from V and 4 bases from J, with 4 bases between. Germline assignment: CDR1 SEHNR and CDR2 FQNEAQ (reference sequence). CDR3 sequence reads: CASSLGATEAFF. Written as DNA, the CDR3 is TGTGCCAGCAGCTTAGGCGCCACTGAAGCTTTCTTT.

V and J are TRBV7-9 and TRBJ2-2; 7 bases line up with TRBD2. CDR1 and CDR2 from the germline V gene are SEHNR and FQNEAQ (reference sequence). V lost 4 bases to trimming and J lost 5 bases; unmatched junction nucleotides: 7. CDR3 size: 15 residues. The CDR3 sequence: CASSSAGVPTGELFF. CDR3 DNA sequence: TGTGCCAGCAGCTCTGCGGGAGTACCGACCGGGGAGCTGTTTTTT.